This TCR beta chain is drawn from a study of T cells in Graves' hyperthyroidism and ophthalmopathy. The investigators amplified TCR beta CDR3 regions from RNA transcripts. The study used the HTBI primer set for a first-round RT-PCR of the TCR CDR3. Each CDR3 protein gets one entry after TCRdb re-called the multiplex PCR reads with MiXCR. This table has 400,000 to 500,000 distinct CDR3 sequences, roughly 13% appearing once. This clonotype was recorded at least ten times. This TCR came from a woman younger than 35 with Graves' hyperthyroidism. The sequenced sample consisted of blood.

The CDR3 loop is CASSNPPGTGGNQPQHF. The DNA for the CDR3 is TGTGCCAGCAGTAATCCCCCCGGGACAGGAGGCAATCAGCCCCAGCATTTT. This rearrangement joins TRBV7-9 to TRBJ1-5; TRBD1 matches 8 bases. Trimming at V came to 6 bases and at J to 2 bases, leaving 12 bases not matched to a gene. This CDR3 is 17 amino acids long. Germline V gene sequence: CDR1 SEHNR, CDR2 FQNEAQ (reference sequence).